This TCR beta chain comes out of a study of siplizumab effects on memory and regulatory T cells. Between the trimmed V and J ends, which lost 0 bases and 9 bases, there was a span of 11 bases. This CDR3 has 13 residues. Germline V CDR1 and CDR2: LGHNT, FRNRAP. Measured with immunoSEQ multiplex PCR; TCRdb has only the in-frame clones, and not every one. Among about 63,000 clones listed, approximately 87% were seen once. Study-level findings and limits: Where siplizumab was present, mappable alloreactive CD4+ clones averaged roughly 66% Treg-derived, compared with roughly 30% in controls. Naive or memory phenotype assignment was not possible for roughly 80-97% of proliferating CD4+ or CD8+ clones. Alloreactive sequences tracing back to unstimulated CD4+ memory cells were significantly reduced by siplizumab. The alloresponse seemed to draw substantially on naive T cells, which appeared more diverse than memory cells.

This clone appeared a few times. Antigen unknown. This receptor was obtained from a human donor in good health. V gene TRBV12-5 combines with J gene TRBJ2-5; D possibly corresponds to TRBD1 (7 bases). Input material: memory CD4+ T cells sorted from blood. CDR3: CASGLVSGGPQYF. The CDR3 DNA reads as TGTGCTAGTGGTTTGGTATCAGGGGGGCCCCAGTACTTC. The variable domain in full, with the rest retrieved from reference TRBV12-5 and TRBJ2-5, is DARVTQTPRHKVTEMGQEVTMRCQPILGHNTVFWYRQTMMQGLELLAYFRNRAPLDDSGMPKDRFSAEMPDATLATLKIQPSEPRDSAVYFCASGLVSGGPQYFGPGTRLLVL.